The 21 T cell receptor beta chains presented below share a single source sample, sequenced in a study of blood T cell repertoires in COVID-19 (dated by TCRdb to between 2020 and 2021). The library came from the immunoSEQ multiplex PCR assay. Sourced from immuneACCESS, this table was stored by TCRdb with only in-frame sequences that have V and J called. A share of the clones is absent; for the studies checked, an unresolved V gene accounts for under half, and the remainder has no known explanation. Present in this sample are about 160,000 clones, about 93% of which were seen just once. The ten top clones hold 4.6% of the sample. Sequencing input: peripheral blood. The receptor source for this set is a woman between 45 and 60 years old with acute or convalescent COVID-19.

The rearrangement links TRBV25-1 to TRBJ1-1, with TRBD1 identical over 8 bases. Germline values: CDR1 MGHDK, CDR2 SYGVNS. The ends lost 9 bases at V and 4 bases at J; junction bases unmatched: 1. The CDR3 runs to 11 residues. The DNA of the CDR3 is TGTGCCAGTACAGGGGGCACTGAAGCTTTCTTT. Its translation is CASTGGTEAFF.

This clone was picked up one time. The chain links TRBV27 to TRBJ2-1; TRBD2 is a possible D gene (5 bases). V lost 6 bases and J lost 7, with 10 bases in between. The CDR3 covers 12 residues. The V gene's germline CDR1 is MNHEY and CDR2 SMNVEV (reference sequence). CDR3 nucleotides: TGTGCCAGCAGGAGAGCGGAGAATGAGCAGTTCTTC. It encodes CASRRAENEQFF.

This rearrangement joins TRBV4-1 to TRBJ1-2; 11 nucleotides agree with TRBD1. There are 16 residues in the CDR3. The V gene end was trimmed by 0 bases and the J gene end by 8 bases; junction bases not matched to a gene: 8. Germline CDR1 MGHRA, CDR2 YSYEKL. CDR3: CASSQDPGTGGGGYTF. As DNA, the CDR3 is TGCGCCAGCAGCCAAGATCCCGGGACAGGGGGAGGCGGCTACACCTTC.

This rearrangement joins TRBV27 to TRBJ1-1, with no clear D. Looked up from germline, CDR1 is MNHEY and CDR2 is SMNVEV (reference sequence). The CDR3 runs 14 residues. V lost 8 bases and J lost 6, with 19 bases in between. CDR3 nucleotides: TGTGCCAGCTCCCCAGGATTGGAGGGTCCTGAAGCTTTCTTT. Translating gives CASSPGLEGPEAFF.

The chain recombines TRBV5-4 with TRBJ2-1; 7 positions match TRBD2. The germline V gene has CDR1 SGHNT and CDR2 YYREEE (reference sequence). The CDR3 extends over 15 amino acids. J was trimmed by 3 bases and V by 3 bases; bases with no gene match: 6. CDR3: CASSWERDLYNEQFF. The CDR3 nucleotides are TGTGCCAGCAGCTGGGAGCGGGATCTCTACAATGAGCAGTTCTTC.

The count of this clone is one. The CDR3 DNA follows: TGTGCCAGCAGCCCTCCCGACAGGGGGTTTGTGAACACTGAAGCTTTCTTT. It encodes CASSPPDRGFVNTEAFF. This rearrangement joins TRBV11-2 to TRBJ1-1; 9 nucleotides match TRBD1. This CDR3 region has 17 residues. The germline V gene has CDR1 SGHAT and CDR2 FQNNGV. V gave up 5 bases and J gave up 0 bases; unmatched junction bases: 10.

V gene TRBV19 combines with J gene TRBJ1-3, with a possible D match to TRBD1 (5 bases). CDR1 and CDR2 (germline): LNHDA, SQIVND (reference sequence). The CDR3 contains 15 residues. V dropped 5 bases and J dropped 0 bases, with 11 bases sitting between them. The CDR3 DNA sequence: TGTGCCAGTAGTCCCCCGGGGGGCTCTGGAAACACCATATATTTT. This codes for CASSPPGGSGNTIYF.

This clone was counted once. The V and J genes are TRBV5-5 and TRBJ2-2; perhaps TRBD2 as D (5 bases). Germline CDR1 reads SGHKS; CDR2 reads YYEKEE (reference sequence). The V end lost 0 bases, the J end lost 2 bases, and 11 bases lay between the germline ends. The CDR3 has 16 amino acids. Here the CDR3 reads CASSLGRPGNTGELFF. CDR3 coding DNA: TGTGCCAGCAGCTTGGGGAGGCCCGGCAACACCGGGGAGCTGTTTTTT.

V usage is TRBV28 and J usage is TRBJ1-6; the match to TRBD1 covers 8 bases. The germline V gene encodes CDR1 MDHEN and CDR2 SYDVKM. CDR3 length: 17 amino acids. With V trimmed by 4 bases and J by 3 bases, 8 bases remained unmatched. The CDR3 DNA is TGTGCCAGCAGTTCCCCCGGGACAGGTCTCTATAATTCACCCCTCCACTTT. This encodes CASSSPGTGLYNSPLHF.

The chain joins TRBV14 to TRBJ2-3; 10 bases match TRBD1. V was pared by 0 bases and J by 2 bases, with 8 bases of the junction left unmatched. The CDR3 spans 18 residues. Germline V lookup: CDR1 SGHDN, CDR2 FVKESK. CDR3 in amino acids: CASSQDRGDRGFTDTQYF. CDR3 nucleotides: TGTGCCAGCAGCCAAGATCGCGGGGACAGGGGCTTCACAGATACGCAGTATTTT.

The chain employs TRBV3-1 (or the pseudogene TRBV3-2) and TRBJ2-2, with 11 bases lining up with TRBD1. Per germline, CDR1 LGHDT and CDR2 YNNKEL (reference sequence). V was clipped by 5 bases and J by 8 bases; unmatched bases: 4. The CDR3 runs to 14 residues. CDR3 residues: CASSGDRGTGELFF. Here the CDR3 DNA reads TGTGCCAGCAGCGGGGACAGGGGGACAGGGGAGCTGTTTTTT.

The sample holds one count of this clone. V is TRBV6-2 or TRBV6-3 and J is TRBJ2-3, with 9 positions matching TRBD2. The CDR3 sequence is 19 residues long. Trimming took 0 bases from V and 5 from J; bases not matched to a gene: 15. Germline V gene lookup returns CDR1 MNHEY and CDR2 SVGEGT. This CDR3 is CASSYSISGTSLPRDTQYF. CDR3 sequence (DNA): TGTGCCAGCAGTTACTCAATTTCCGGGACTAGCTTACCTCGAGATACGCAGTATTTT.

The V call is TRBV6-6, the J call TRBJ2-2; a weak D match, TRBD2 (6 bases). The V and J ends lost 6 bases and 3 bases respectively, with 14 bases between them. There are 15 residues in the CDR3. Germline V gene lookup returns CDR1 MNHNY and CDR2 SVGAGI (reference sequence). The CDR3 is CASSPGGSYTGELFF. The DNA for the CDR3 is TGTGCCAGCAGCCCTGGGGGGTCTTACACCGGGGAGCTGTTTTTT.

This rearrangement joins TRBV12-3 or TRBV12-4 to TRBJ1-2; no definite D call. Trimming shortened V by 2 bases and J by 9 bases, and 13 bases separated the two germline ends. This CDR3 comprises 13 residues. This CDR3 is CASSLRWGGRYTF. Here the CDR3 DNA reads TGTGCCAGCAGTTTAAGGTGGGGAGGACGCTACACCTTC.

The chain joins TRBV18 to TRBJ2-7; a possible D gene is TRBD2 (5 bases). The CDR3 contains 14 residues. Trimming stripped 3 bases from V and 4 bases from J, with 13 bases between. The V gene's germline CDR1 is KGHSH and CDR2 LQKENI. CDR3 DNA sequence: TGTGCCAGCTCACCCCCGGGGAGTCGGTACGAGCAGTACTTC. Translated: CASSPPGSRYEQYF.

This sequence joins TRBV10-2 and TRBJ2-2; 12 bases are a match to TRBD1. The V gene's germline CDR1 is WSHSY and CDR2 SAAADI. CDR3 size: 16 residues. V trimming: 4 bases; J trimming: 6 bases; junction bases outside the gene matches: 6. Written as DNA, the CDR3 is TGCGCCAGCAGTGGGAGGGGACAGGGGGCAGCCGGGGAGCTGTTTTTT. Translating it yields CASSGRGQGAAGELFF.

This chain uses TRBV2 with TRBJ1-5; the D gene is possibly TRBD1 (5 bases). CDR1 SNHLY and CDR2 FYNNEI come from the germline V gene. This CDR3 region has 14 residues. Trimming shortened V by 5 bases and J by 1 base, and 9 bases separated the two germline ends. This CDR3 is CASSLTASNQPQHF. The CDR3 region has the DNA TGTGCCAGCAGTTTGACAGCCAGCAATCAGCCCCAGCATTTT.

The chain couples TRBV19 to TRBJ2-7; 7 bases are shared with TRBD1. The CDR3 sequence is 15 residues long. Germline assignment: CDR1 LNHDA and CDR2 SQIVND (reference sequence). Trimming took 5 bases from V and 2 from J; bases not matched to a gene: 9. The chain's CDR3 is CASSPNEQGTYEQYF. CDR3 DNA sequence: TGTGCCAGTAGTCCAAATGAACAGGGGACCTACGAGCAGTACTTC. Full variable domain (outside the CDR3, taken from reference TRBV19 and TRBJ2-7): DGGITQSPKYLFRKEGQNVTLSCEQNLNHDAMYWYRQDPGQGLRLIYYSQIVNDFQKGDIAEGYSVSREKKESFPLTVTSAQKNPTAFYLCASSPNEQGTYEQYFGPGTRLTVT.

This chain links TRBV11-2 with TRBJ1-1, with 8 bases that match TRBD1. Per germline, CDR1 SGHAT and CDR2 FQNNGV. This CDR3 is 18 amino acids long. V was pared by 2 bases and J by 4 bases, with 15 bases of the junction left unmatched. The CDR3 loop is CASSLWSQTGTGATEAFF. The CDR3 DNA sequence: TGTGCCAGCAGCTTATGGTCCCAAACCGGGACAGGAGCCACTGAAGCTTTCTTT.

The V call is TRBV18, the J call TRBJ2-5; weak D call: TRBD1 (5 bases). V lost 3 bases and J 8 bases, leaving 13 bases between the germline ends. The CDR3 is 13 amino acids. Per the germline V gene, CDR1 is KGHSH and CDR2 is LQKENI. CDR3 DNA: TGTGCCAGCTCACCTGACAGTCAACAAACCCAGTACTTC. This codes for CASSPDSQQTQYF.

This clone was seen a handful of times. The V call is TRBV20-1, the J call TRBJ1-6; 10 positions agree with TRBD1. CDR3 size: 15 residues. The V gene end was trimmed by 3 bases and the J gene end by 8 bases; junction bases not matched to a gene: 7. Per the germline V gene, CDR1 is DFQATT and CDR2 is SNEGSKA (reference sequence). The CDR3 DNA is TGCAGTGCTAGTGCGGGACAGGGGAGATATTCACCCCTCCACTTT. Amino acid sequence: CSASAGQGRYSPLHF.